Sequencing of this T cell receptor beta chain was carried out in a study of blood T cell repertoires in COVID-19. Data came from immunoSEQ multiplex PCR; TCRdb stores just in-frame clones and leaves some out. The sample consists of about 54,000 clones, roughly nine tenths of them appearing once. Germline-derived CDR1 and CDR2 are LNHDA and SQIVND (reference sequence). J was trimmed by 4 bases and V by 6 bases; bases with no gene match: 9. This CDR3 comprises 16 residues. This sequence was found in a woman aged 60 to 75 with active or convalescent COVID-19. The chain uses TRBV19 and TRBJ2-3; 11 positions match TRBD2. The sequenced sample was peripheral blood. The CDR3 region has the DNA TGTGCCAGTAGCGTGTTCCTAGCGGGAGGATCAGATACGCAGTATTTT. It encodes CASSVFLAGGSDTQYF.